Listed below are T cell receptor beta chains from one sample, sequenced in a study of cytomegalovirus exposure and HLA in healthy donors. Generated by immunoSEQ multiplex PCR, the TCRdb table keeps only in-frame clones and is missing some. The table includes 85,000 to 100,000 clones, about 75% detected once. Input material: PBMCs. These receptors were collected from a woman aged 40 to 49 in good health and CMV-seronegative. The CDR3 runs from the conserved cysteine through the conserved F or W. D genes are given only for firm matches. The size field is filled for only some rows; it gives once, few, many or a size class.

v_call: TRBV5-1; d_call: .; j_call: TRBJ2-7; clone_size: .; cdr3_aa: CASSLGRDYEQYF; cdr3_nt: TGCGCCAGCAGCTTGGGCAGGGACTACGAGCAGTACTTC
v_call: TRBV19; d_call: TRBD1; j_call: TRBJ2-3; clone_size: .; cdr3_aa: CASTSTGGRDTQYF; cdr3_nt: TGTGCCAGTACCTCGACAGGGGGTAGAGATACGCAGTATTTT
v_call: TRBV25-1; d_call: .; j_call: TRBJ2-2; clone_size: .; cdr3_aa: CASAQGSGELFF; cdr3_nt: TGTGCCAGCGCGCAGGGGAGCGGGGAGCTGTTTTTT
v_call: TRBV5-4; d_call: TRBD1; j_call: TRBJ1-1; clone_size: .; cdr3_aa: CASSLEGTGLSTEAFF; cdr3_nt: TGTGCCAGCAGCTTGGAGGGGACAGGGCTGAGCACTGAAGCTTTCTTT
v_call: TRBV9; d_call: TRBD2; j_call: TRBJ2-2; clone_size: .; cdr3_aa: CASSVELAGTGELFF; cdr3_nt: TGTGCCAGCAGCGTAGAACTAGCGGGGACCGGGGAGCTGTTTTTT
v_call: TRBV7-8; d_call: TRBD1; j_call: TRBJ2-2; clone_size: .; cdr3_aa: CASSRTGLTGELFF; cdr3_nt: TGTGCCAGCAGCCGGACAGGCCTCACCGGGGAGCTGTTTTTT
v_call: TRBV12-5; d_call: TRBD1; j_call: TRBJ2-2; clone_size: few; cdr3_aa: CASGLFLWDRGDDDTGELFF; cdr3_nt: TGTGCTAGTGGTTTGTTCCTCTGGGACAGGGGAGATGACGACACCGGGGAGCTGTTTTTT
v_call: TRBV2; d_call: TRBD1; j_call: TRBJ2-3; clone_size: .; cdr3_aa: CASSQQGGGTDTQYF; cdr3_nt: TGTGCCAGCAGTCAACAGGGGGGAGGCACAGATACGCAGTATTTT
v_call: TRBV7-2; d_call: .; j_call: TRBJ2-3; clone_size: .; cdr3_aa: CASSPQRGDTQYF; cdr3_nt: TGTGCCAGCAGCCCCCAAAGAGGAGATACGCAGTATTTT
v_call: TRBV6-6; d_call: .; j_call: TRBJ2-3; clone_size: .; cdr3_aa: CASTQLGGGTQYF; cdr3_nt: TGTGCCAGCACCCAGTTAGGTGGCGGTACGCAGTATTTT
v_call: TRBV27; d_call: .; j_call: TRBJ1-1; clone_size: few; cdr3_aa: CASSRPGTEAFF; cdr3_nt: TGTGCCAGCAGCCGGCCGGGCACTGAAGCTTTCTTT
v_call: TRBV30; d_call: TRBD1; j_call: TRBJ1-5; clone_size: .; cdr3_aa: CAYTRDRGGQPQHF; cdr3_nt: TGTGCCTATACCCGGGACAGGGGTGGTCAGCCCCAGCATTTT
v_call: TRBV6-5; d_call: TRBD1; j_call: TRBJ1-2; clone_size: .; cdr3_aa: CASRGTENYGYTF; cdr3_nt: TGTGCCAGCAGGGGGACAGAAAACTATGGCTACACCTTC
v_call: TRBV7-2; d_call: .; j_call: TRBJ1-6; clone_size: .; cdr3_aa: CASNEEGRSPLHF; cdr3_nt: TGTGCCAGCAATGAGGAGGGCCGTTCACCCCTCCACTTT
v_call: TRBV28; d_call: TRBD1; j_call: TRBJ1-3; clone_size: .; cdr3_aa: CASSRQGAKGNTIYF; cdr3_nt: TGTGCCAGCAGTAGGCAGGGGGCTAAAGGAAACACCATATATTTT
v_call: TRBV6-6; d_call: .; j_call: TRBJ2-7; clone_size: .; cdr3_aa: CASSYSKGDSYEQYF; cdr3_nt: TGTGCCAGCAGTTACTCGAAGGGAGACTCCTACGAGCAGTACTTC
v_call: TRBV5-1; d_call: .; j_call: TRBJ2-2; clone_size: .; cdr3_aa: CASSLVGGNTGELFF; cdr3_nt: TGCGCCAGCAGCTTGGTGGGAGGAAACACCGGGGAGCTGTTTTTT
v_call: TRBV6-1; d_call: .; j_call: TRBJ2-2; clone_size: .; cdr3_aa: CASSETPFVIPGELFF; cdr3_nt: TGTGCCAGCAGTGAAACTCCGTTCGTGATCCCCGGGGAGCTGTTTTTT
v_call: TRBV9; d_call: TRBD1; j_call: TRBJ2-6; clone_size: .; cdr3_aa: CASSSPGWGQGRSSGANVLTF; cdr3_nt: TGTGCCAGCAGCTCACCCGGGTGGGGACAGGGTCGAAGTTCTGGGGCCAACGTCCTGACTTTC
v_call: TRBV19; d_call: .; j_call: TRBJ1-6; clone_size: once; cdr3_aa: CASSVRQANSPLHF; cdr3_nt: TGTGCCAGTAGTGTCAGACAGGCGAATTCACCCCTCCACTTT
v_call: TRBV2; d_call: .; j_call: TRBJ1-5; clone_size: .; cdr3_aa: CASSEAEGRQPQHF; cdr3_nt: TGTGCCAGCAGTGAAGCAGAGGGGAGGCAGCCCCAGCATTTT
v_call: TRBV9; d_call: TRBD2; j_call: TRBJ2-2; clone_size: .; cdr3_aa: CASSGSGLAGENTGELFF; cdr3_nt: TGTGCCAGCAGCGGATCGGGACTAGCGGGGGAGAACACCGGGGAGCTGTTTTTT
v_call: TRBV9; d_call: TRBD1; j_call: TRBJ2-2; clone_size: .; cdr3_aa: CASSSEGTGATGELFF; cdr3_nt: TGTGCCAGCAGTTCAGAAGGGACAGGGGCCACCGGGGAGCTGTTTTTT
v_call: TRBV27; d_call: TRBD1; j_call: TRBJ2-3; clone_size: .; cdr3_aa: CASSFRTGEIPDTQYF; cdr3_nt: TGTGCCAGCAGTTTTAGGACAGGGGAAATCCCAGATACGCAGTATTTT
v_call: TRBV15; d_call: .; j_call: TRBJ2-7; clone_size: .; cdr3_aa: CATSRMGLSLQEQYF; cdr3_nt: TGTGCCACCAGCAGGATGGGACTCTCTCTTCAGGAGCAGTACTTC
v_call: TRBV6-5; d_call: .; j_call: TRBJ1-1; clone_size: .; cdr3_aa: CASSFEVRSHTEAFF; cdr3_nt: TGTGCCAGCAGTTTTGAAGTACGGAGTCACACTGAAGCTTTCTTT
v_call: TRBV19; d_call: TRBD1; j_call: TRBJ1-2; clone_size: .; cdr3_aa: CASSIGDRVNGYTF; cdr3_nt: TGTGCCAGTAGTATAGGGGACAGGGTTAATGGCTACACCTTC
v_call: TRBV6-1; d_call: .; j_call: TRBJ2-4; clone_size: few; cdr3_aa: CASSENGYGNIQYF; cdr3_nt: TGTGCCAGCAGTGAAAATGGGTACGGGAACATTCAGTACTTC
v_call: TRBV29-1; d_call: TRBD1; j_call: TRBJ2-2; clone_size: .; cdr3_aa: CSGSGTGGTGELFF; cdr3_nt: TGCAGCGGATCCGGGACAGGAGGTACCGGGGAGCTGTTTTTT